A selection of T cell receptor beta chains follows, all from one sample in a study of T cell repertoires in cytomegalovirus infection. TCRdb reprocessed the reads with MiXCR, giving one entry per CDR3 protein. The table has 65,000 to 85,000 distinct CDR3 sequences, more than 25% seen once. These receptors have no known antigen. The input for sequencing was CD8+ T cells from cultured PBMCs, taken from culture after CMV antigen stimulation. The receptor source for this set is a human donor in good health (CMV status not recorded). Some clones in this sample may be carry-over from other donors' samples. Both conserved end residues are part of each CDR3. The D gene is left open where the match is weak. Size tells how often a clone was seen (once, few, many) or the class of an expanded clone, and some rows leave it out.

length,J,D,size,V,CDR3,DNA
16,TRBJ1-6,TRBD1,NA,TRBV4-1,CASSQVQGALFSPLHF,TGCGCCAGCAGCCAAGTCCAGGGGGCCTTATTTTCACCCCTCCACTTT
15,TRBJ1-1,NA,few,TRBV4-1,CASSQESLLGTEAFF,TGCGCCAGCAGCCAAGAATCCCTCCTTGGGACTGAAGCTTTCTTT
15,TRBJ2-7,TRBD1,NA,TRBV20-1,CSARGAGTGSYEQYF,TGCAGTGCTAGGGGGGCCGGGACAGGGTCCTACGAGCAGTACTTC
10,TRBJ1-2,NA,NA,TRBV20-1,CSAKVNGYTF,TGCAGTGCTAAAGTTAATGGCTACACCTTC
14,TRBJ1-5,NA,many,TRBV7-8,CASRQGYSNQPQHF,TGTGCCAGCAGACAGGGTTATAGCAATCAGCCCCAGCATTTT
17,TRBJ2-5,NA,NA,TRBV6-1,CASSVRLIATLQETQYF,TGTGCCAGCAGTGTAAGACTGATCGCCACCCTCCAAGAGACCCAGTACTTC
15,TRBJ1-4,NA,few,TRBV3-1,CASSLDRQPNEKLFF,TGTGCCAGCAGCCTCGACCGACAGCCCAATGAAAAACTGTTTTTT
19,TRBJ2-3,TRBD2,few,TRBV7-9,CASSPGTSGGAWSTDTQYF,TGTGCCAGCAGCCCGGGGACTAGCGGGGGGGCCTGGAGCACAGATACGCAGTATTTT
14,TRBJ2-7,NA,NA,TRBV6-6,CASSDRDTSYEQYF,TGTGCCAGCAGTGACCGGGACACTTCCTACGAGCAGTACTTC
12,TRBJ2-7,NA,many,TRBV28,CASSPRPYEQYF,TGTGCCAGCAGTCCCCGACCCTACGAGCAGTACTTC
13,TRBJ1-1,TRBD1,few,TRBV7-9,CASSPGQAPEAFF,TGTGCCAGCAGTCCGGGACAGGCCCCGGAAGCTTTCTTT
14,TRBJ2-7,NA,once,TRBV20-1,CSARDLTDPERWYF,TGCAGTGCTAGAGACTTAACAGATCCGGAAAGGTGGTACTTC
15,TRBJ2-5,NA,few,TRBV12-3/TRBV12-4,CASSSRLARRLEQYF,TGTGCCAGCAGCTCAAGGCTAGCGCGTCGCCTTGAGCAGTACTTC
14,TRBJ1-1,TRBD1,NA,TRBV5-4,CASSYEDRGPEAFF,TGTGCCAGCAGCTATGAGGACAGGGGGCCTGAAGCTTTCTTT
14,TRBJ1-1,NA,medium-sized,TRBV12-3/TRBV12-4,CASSLGMGGTEAFF,TGTGCCAGCAGTTTGGGGATGGGGGGGACTGAAGCTTTCTTT
13,TRBJ1-2,NA,NA,TRBV20-1,CSPNSRDNYGYTF,TGCAGTCCCAACAGTAGAGATAACTATGGCTACACCTTC
14,TRBJ2-7,TRBD2,NA,TRBV7-8,CASSFGLAEYEQYF,TGTGCCAGCAGCTTTGGACTAGCGGAATACGAGCAGTACTTC
15,TRBJ2-7,NA,many,TRBV7-2,CASRVGGGGSYEQYF,TGTGCCAGCAGAGTGGGGGGAGGAGGTTCCTACGAGCAGTACTTC
11,TRBJ1-1,NA,few,TRBV7-9,CASSITTEAFF,TGTGCCAGCAGTATTACGACTGAAGCTTTCTTT
12,TRBJ2-7,NA,few,TRBV20-1,CSANAGRYEQYF,TGCAGTGCTAACGCGGGCCGCTACGAGCAGTACTTC
14,TRBJ1-4,TRBD1,few,TRBV7-9,CASSLTGGHEKLFF,TGTGCCAGCAGCTTGACAGGGGGTCACGAAAAACTGTTTTTT
15,TRBJ1-1,TRBD1,few,TRBV6-2/TRBV6-3,CASSPPGQVDTEAFF,TGTGCCAGCAGTCCTCCGGGACAGGTGGACACTGAAGCTTTCTTT
15,TRBJ2-2,NA,many,TRBV5-1,CASSSGTANTGELFF,TGCGCCAGCAGCTCCGGGACGGCGAACACCGGGGAGCTGTTTTTT
13,TRBJ2-3,TRBD1,many,TRBV7-9,CASSTDRPNTQYF,TGTGCCAGCAGCACGGACAGGCCGAATACGCAGTATTTT
14,TRBJ1-1,NA,many,TRBV9,CASSVGQLNTEAFF,TGTGCCAGCAGCGTAGGACAGCTGAACACTGAAGCTTTCTTT
16,TRBJ2-3,NA,NA,TRBV12-3/TRBV12-4,CASTLKGAGYADTQYF,TGTGCCAGCACCCTAAAGGGAGCAGGGTACGCAGATACGCAGTATTTT
16,TRBJ2-2,TRBD1,NA,TRBV29-1,CSVLTGGLQDTGELFF,TGCAGCGTCTTGACAGGGGGCTTACAGGACACCGGGGAGCTGTTTTTT
14,TRBJ1-5,NA,NA,TRBV4-1,CASSQETGGQPQHF,TGCGCCAGCAGCCAAGAAACGGGAGGTCAGCCCCAGCATTTT
16,TRBJ2-1,NA,few,TRBV27,CASSQTGGHGRNEQFF,TGTGCCAGCAGTCAAACCGGGGGGCATGGTAGGAATGAGCAGTTCTTC
11,TRBJ2-1,NA,NA,TRBV5-6,CASKGMNEQFF,TGTGCCAGTAAGGGAATGAATGAGCAGTTCTTC
17,TRBJ2-3,NA,once,TRBV27,CASSLDLAGLSTDTQYF,TGTGCCAGCAGTTTAGATCTGGCGGGATTGAGTACAGATACGCAGTATTTT
14,TRBJ1-5,NA,NA,TRBV7-9,CASSPDRPDQPQHF,TGTGCCAGCAGCCCAGACAGGCCCGATCAGCCCCAGCATTTT
13,TRBJ1-2,TRBD1,NA,TRBV30,CAWSPGQRDGYTF,TGTGCCTGGAGTCCGGGACAGAGAGATGGCTACACCTTC
14,TRBJ1-2,NA,few,TRBV12-3/TRBV12-4,CASRWGPDYYGYTF,TGTGCCAGCAGGTGGGGGCCCGATTACTATGGCTACACCTTC
15,TRBJ2-7,TRBD2,few,TRBV7-6,CASSSGSGGPYEQYF,TGTGCCAGCAGCTCAGGGTCGGGAGGGCCGTACGAGCAGTACTTC
17,TRBJ1-1,NA,NA,TRBV6-1,CASSGYLQGLSNTEAFF,TGTGCCAGCAGTGGTTACCTTCAGGGGTTGTCGAACACTGAAGCTTTCTTT
17,TRBJ2-2,NA,NA,TRBV10-2,CASSESRGPDYTGELFF,TGCGCCAGCAGTGAGTCGAGGGGTCCTGATTACACCGGGGAGCTGTTTTTT
13,TRBJ1-1,NA,few,TRBV20-1,CSASQGWGTEAFF,TGCAGTGCTAGTCAGGGTTGGGGAACTGAAGCTTTCTTT
15,TRBJ1-2,TRBD1,NA,TRBV27,CASSFEVGDRRGYTF,TGTGCCAGCAGTTTCGAAGTAGGGGACAGGCGAGGCTACACCTTC
13,TRBJ1-6,NA,NA,TRBV5-4,CASSLVGDSPLHF,TGTGCCAGCAGCTTGGTGGGGGACTCACCCCTCCACTTT
13,TRBJ1-1,NA,many,TRBV28,CASSLSYGTEAFF,TGTGCCAGCAGTTTATCATATGGCACTGAAGCTTTCTTT
15,TRBJ2-3,TRBD1,NA,TRBV4-1,CASRLEGQVADTQYF,TGCGCCAGCAGACTCGAGGGACAGGTAGCAGATACGCAGTATTTT
16,TRBJ1-4,NA,many,TRBV6-5,CASSKRPGSANEKLFF,TGTGCCAGCAGTAAACGTCCGGGATCCGCGAATGAAAAACTGTTTTTT
14,TRBJ2-5,TRBD2,few,TRBV7-2,CASSSGGGWETQYF,TGTGCCAGCAGCTCCGGGGGAGGGTGGGAGACCCAGTACTTC
18,TRBJ2-2,NA,many,TRBV7-2,CASSLFEQLFANTGELFF,TGTGCCAGCAGCTTATTTGAACAGTTGTTCGCGAACACCGGGGAGCTGTTTTTT
15,TRBJ2-1,NA,NA,TRBV24-1,CATSPRGSSYNEQFF,TGTGCCACCAGCCCCCGGGGGAGCTCCTACAATGAGCAGTTCTTC
11,TRBJ2-2,NA,few,TRBV7-2,CASSPYGELFF,TGTGCCAGCAGCCCCTACGGGGAGCTGTTTTTT
20,TRBJ1-1,NA,few,TRBV6-6,CASSYSSSGAEMRFRTEAFF,TGTGCCAGCAGTTACTCCTCATCGGGGGCGGAGATGCGTTTCCGCACTGAAGCTTTCTTT
13,TRBJ1-2,NA,NA,TRBV7-9,CASSFGLNYGYTF,TGTGCCAGCAGCTTTGGGCTTAACTATGGCTACACCTTC
12,TRBJ1-2,NA,NA,TRBV6-6,CASSLGRHGYTF,TGTGCCAGCAGTCTCGGGAGGCATGGCTACACCTTC
13,TRBJ1-1,NA,few,TRBV10-3,CAISAGLNTEAFF,TGTGCCATCAGTGCAGGGCTGAACACTGAAGCTTTCTTT
15,TRBJ1-1,NA,few,TRBV5-1,CASSLAGSSVTEAFF,TGCGCCAGCAGCTTGGCGGGGAGTTCCGTGACTGAAGCTTTCTTT
16,TRBJ2-1,TRBD1,NA,TRBV5-4,CASSYDRGWGDNEQFF,TGTGCCAGCAGCTATGACAGGGGCTGGGGTGACAATGAGCAGTTCTTC
15,TRBJ2-3,NA,many,TRBV7-2,CASSLLEGRTDTQYF,TGTGCCAGCAGCTTATTGGAGGGCCGCACAGATACGCAGTATTTT
16,TRBJ2-7,TRBD1,few,TRBV28,CASSLNPRDRTYEQYF,TGTGCCAGCAGTTTGAATCCCCGGGACAGGACCTACGAGCAGTACTTC